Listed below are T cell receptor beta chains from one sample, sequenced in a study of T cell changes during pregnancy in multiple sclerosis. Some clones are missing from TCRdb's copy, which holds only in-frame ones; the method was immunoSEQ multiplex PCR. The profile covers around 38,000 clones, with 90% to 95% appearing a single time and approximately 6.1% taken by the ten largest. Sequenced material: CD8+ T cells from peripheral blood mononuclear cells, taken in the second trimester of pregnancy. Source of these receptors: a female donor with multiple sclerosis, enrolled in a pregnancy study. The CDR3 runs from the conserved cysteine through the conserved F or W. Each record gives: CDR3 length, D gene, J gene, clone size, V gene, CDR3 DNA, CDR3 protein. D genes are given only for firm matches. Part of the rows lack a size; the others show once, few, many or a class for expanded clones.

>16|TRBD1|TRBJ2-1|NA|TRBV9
TGTGCCAGCAGCCCGCCCGGGACAGGTGACTACAATGAGCAGTTCTTC
CASSPPGTGDYNEQFF
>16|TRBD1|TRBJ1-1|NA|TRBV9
TGTGCCAGCAGCACAACAGGGGGCGGTAGGAACACTGAAGCTTTCTTT
CASSTTGGGRNTEAFF
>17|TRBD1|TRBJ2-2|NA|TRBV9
TGTGCCAGCAGCGTAGCGAAACAGGGGGGAAACACCGGGGAGCTGTTTTTT
CASSVAKQGGNTGELFF
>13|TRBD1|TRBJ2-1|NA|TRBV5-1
TGCGCCAGCAGCGGCCAGGGGGTGGATGAGCAGTTCTTC
CASSGQGVDEQFF
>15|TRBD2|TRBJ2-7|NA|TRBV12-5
TGTGCTAGTGGTTCGGGGGGTTATGGCTCCTACGAGCAGTACTTC
CASGSGGYGSYEQYF
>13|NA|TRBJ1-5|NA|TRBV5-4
TGTGCCAGCAGCTCAACCCAGGGTAATGCCCAGCATTTT
CASSSTQGNAQHF
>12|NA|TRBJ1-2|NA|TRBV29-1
TGCAGCGTTGAACTAACCTTCTATGGCTACACCTTC
CSVELTFYGYTF
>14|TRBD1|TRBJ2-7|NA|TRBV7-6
TGTGCCAGCAGCTCCGGGACAGGATTCTACGAGCAGTACTTC
CASSSGTGFYEQYF
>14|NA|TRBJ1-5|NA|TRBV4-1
TGCGCCAGCAGCCAAGATCTGGGGGGTCAGCCCCAGCATTTT
CASSQDLGGQPQHF
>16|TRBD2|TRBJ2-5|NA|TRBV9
TGTGCCAGCAGCCCCTCGGGGCTAGCGGGAGAGGAGACCCAGTACTTC
CASSPSGLAGEETQYF
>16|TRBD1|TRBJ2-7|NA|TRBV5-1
TGCGCCAGCAGCTCCCCTCCGGGACAGGGTCCCCTCGAGCAGTACTTC
CASSSPPGQGPLEQYF
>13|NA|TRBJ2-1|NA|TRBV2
TGTGCCAGCCCAATTTCGGGAGTTGGTGAGCAGTTCTTC
CASPISGVGEQFF
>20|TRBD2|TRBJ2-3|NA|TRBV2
TGTGCCACCAAGGGTGATACCGGGACTAGCGGAGCGGCTAGCACAGATACGCAGTATTTT
CATKGDTGTSGAASTDTQYF
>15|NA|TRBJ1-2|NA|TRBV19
TGTGCCAGTAGTATATATTTATCAGCTAACTATGGCTACACCTTC
CASSIYLSANYGYTF
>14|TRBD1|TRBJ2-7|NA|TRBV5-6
TGTGCCAGCAGCTTCGGACAGGGGGGCTACGAGCAGTACTTC
CASSFGQGGYEQYF
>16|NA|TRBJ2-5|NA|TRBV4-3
TGCGCCAGCAGCCAAGCCCCAGGGGAACACCAAGAGACCCAGTACTTC
CASSQAPGEHQETQYF
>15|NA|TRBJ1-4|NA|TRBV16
TGTGCCAGCAGCCAATCTGGACAGTCTAATGAAAAACTGTTTTTT
CASSQSGQSNEKLFF
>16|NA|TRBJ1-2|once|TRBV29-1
TGCAGCGTTGAAGTCCCCGTTGGGAGGGACAACTATGGCTACACCTTC
CSVEVPVGRDNYGYTF
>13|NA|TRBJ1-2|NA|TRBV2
TGTGCCAGCAGTGAGAGGGTAGGAGATGGCTACACCTTC
CASSERVGDGYTF
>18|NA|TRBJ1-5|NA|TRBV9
TGTGCCAGCAGCGTAGATCCCCAGGGGCCGCTTGGCAATCAGCCCCAGCATTTT
CASSVDPQGPLGNQPQHF
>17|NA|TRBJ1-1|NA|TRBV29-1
TGCAGCGTGCGATCTACGCGGCAAGGCCCCAGTAACACTGAAGCTTTCTTT
CSVRSTRQGPSNTEAFF
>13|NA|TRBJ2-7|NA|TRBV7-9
TGTGCCAGCAGCTCCAGGGGTCACTACGAGCAGTACTTC
CASSSRGHYEQYF
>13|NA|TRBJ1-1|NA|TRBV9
TGTGCCAGCAATGCGGGGGGCAACACTGAAGCTTTCTTT
CASNAGGNTEAFF
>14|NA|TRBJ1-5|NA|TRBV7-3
TGTGCCAGCAGCTTAACGGCAGACAATCAGCCCCAGCATTTT
CASSLTADNQPQHF
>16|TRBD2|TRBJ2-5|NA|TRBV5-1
TGCGCCAGCAGCTTCGGGCTAGCGGGGATCCAAGAGACCCAGTACTTC
CASSFGLAGIQETQYF
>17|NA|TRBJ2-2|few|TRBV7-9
TGTGCCAGCAGCTTCGGTGGGGACAACTGGAGGACCGGGGAGCTGTTTTTT
CASSFGGDNWRTGELFF
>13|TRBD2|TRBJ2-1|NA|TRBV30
TGTGCCTGGGGGCAGACTAGCGGGAATGAGCAGTTCTTC
CAWGQTSGNEQFF
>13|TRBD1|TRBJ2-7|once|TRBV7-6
TGTGCCAGCAGCGGTCAGGGGGCTTACGAGCAGTACTTC
CASSGQGAYEQYF
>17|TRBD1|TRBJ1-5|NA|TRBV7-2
TGTGCCAGCAGCTGGGGGACAGGGCTTCTTAGCAATCAGCCCCAGCATTTT
CASSWGTGLLSNQPQHF
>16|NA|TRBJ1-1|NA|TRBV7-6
TGTGCCAGCAGCTCAACTCTTACACAGGCCACTGCTGAAGCTTTCTTT
CASSSTLTQATAEAFF
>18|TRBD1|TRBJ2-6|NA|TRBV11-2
TGTGCCAGCAGTTCTCCGGGACAGGGGGCGCAAGGGGCCAACGTCCTGACTTTC
CASSSPGQGAQGANVLTF
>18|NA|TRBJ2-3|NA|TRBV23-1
TGCGCCAGCAGCCAACGGGACACCTCTCATTCTAGCACAGATACGCAGTATTTT
CASSQRDTSHSSTDTQYF
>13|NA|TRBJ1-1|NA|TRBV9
TGTGCCAGCAGCGTACGAGGGAACACTGAAGCTTTCTTT
CASSVRGNTEAFF
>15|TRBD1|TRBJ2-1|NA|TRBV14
TGTGCCAGCAGCCACTCCGGGACAGTCCACAATGAGCAGTTCTTC
CASSHSGTVHNEQFF
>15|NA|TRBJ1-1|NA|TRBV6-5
TGTGCCAGCAGTTACTCTCCGACAAGCCTCCCTGAAGCTTTCTTT
CASSYSPTSLPEAFF
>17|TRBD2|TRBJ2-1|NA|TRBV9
TGTGCCAGCAGCGTAGACTTAGCGGGGGGGCCAAACAATGAGCAGTTCTTC
CASSVDLAGGPNNEQFF
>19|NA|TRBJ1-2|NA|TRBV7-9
TGTGCCAGCACCGATACAGGGCTTGACAGCGCTACTTCGTACTATGGCTACACCTTC
CASTDTGLDSATSYYGYTF
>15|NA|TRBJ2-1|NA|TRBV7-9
TGTGCCAGCATCCCCCCAAGCTACTCCTACAATGAGCAGTTCTTC
CASIPPSYSYNEQFF
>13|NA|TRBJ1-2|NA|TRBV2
TGTGCCAGCTTCCTGCAGGGACTTTATGGCTACACCTTC
CASFLQGLYGYTF
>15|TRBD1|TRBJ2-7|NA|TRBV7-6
TGTGCCAGCAGCTTAGAGGGGACAGGCGTCTACGAGCAGTACTTC
CASSLEGTGVYEQYF
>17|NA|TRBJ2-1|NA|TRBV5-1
TGCGCCAGCAGCCAAAGCGGTGCGGCATACGCCTACAATGAGCAGTTCTTC
CASSQSGAAYAYNEQFF
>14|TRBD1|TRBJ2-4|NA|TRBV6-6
TGTGCCAGCGAGACAGGGGGAACCAAAAACATTCAGTACTTC
CASETGGTKNIQYF
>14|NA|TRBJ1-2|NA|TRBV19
TGTGCCAGTAGTATAGGGGCAGGGGACTATGGCTACACCTTC
CASSIGAGDYGYTF
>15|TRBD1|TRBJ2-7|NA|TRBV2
TGTGCCAGCAGGGGACAGGGTACTACCTCCTACGAGCAGTACTTC
CASRGQGTTSYEQYF
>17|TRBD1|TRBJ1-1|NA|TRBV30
TGTGCCTGGAGTGACGGTGGCGGGACAGGTCTCAACACTGAAGCTTTCTTT
CAWSDGGGTGLNTEAFF
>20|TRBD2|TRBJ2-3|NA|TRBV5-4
TGTGCCAGCCCTTCCCCCGCTGGGACTAGCGGGAGGGGTGGGGTTAATACGCAGTATTTT
CASPSPAGTSGRGGVNTQYF
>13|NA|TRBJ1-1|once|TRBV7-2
TGTGCCAGCAGGTGGGGGGGCGATCCTGAAGCTTTCTTT
CASRWGGDPEAFF
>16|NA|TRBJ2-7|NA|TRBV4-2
TGTGCCAGCAGCCAAGATGGAGGAGGAGGGAAGTACGAGCAGTACTTC
CASSQDGGGGKYEQYF
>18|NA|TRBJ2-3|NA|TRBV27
TGTGCCAGCAGTTCTCTGCCACCGGACTTCTCGTACACAGATACGCAGTATTTT
CASSSLPPDFSYTDTQYF
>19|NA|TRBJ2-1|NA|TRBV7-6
TGTGCCAGCAGCTTAGTTGGTAATCGAGCGGAAAGCTCCTACAATGAGCAGTTCTTC
CASSLVGNRAESSYNEQFF
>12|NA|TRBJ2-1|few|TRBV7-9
TGTGCCAGCAGCCCCGGACTACTTGAGCAGTTCTTC
CASSPGLLEQFF
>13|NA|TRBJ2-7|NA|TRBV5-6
TGTGCCAGCAGTAAAGGAGGAGGGGTCGAGCAGTACTTC
CASSKGGGVEQYF